These T cell receptor beta chains were read from a single sample in a study of cytomegalovirus exposure and HLA in healthy donors. Some clones are missing from TCRdb's copy, which holds only in-frame ones; the method was immunoSEQ multiplex PCR. The profile shows some 150,000 clones, roughly 70% of them singletons. Input material: PBMCs. These TCRs come from an older woman in good health and CMV-seropositive. The CDR3 runs from the conserved cysteine through the conserved F or W. Clone size appears in some rows only: once, few, many, or a class for an expanded clone.

>NA|TRBV2
CASSDWGEDRGYTF
>few|TRBV2
CASRRDRGEYQPQHF
>NA|TRBV4-1
CASSQGMGRGNQPQHF
>NA|TRBV9
CASSKGGGDGYTF
>few|TRBV7-2
CASSLALVAAYNEQFF
>few|TRBV25-1
CASSDRVDGYGYTF
>few|TRBV6-1
CASSGRGRPSTDTQYF
>NA|TRBV5-1
CASSLGGGLESRTQYF
>NA|TRBV19
CASSKSGTSYNEQFF
>NA|TRBV23-1
CASIPYSTSYEQYF
>NA|TRBV10-3
CAFARGKNYGYTF
>NA|TRBV28
CASKYAQANTEAFF
>NA|TRBV27
CASRSRQANTEAFF
>NA|TRBV13
CASSLGPRYNEQFF
>NA|TRBV6-5
CASSSWTGYTEAFF